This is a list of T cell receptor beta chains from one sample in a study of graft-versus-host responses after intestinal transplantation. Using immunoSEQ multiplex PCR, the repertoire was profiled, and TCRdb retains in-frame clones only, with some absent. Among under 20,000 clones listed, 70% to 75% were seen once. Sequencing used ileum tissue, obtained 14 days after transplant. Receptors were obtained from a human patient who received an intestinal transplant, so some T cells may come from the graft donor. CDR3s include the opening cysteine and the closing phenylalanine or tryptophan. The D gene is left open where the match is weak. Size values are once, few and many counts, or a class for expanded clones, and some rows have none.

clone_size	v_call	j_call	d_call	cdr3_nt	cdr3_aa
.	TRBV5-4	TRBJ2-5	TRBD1	TGTGCCAGCAGCTTGCCGGGACAGGGACAAGAGACCCAGTACTTC	CASSLPGQGQETQYF
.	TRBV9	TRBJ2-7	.	TGTGCCAGCACCGTAACAGGGTACAGCGGCGACGAGCAGTACTTC	CASTVTGYSGDEQYF
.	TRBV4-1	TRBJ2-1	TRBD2	TGCGCCAGCAGCCCATCCGGGACTAGCGGATTCATTGAGCAGTTCTTC	CASSPSGTSGFIEQFF
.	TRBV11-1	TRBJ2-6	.	TGTGCCAGCAGGTTACAGGGTTCTGGGGCCAACGTCCTGACTTTC	CASRLQGSGANVLTF
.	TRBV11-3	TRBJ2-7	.	TGTGCCAGCAGCTTCCCCCTTGGGGTTTGTTACGAGCAGTACTTC	CASSFPLGVCYEQYF
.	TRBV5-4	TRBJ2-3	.	TGTGCCAGCAGCTTGATTCAAGGCGAGGCAGATACGCAGTATTTT	CASSLIQGEADTQYF
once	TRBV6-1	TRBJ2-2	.	TGTGCCAGCAGTTTAGAGGGCTCGAACACCGGGGAGCTGTTTTTT	CASSLEGSNTGELFF
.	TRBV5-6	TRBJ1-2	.	TGTGCCAGCAGCCAGACCTATGGCTACACCTTC	CASSQTYGYTF
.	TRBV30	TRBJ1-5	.	TGTGCCTGGAGTATGTCGGGACAATACAATCAGCCCCAGCATTTT	CAWSMSGQYNQPQHF
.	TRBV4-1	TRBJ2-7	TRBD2	TGCGCCAGCAGCCAAGAGGCTAGCGGCCCCTACGAGCAGTACTTC	CASSQEASGPYEQYF
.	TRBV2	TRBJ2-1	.	TGTGCCAGCATCGGGACCTACGATGAGCAGTTCTTC	CASIGTYDEQFF
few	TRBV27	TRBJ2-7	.	TGTGCCAGCAGTTCCGCCGGGGCTTCTTCCTACGAGCAGTACTTC	CASSSAGASSYEQYF
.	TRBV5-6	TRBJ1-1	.	TGTGCCAGCAGCCCAAGGGACGTTTTAAACACTGAAGCTTTCTTT	CASSPRDVLNTEAFF
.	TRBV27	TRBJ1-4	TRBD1	TGTGCCAGCAGGTCGGTGGCAGGGGGTAGAGAAAAACTGTTTTTT	CASRSVAGGREKLFF
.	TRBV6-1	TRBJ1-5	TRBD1	TGTGCCAGCAGTGAAGGGCAGGGGGTATCTCCCAATCAGCCCCAGCATTTT	CASSEGQGVSPNQPQHF
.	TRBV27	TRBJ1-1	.	TGTGCCAGCAGTTGGCCGGGAGCAGACTTCACTGAAGCTTTCTTT	CASSWPGADFTEAFF
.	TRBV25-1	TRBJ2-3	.	TGTGCCAGCAGTGCTTTCCGCACAGATACGCAGTATTTT	CASSAFRTDTQYF
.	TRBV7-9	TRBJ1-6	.	TGTGCCAGCAGTCAACAGAGCTCCTATAATTCACCCCTCCACTTT	CASSQQSSYNSPLHF
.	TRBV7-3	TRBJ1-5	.	TGTGCCAGCAGCTTACAACTTGGCCAGCCCCAGCATTTT	CASSLQLGQPQHF
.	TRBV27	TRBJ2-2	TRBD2	TGTGCCAGCAGTATACCAACCGAAAGCGGGAGATTTACCGGGGAGCTGTTTTTT	CASSIPTESGRFTGELFF
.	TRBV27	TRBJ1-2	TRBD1	TGTGCCAGCAGTTTTAACCTCCAGGGGGCGCGGGGCTACACCTTC	CASSFNLQGARGYTF
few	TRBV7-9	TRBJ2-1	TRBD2	TGTGCCAGCAGCTTAGTGGCGGGAGCCCTCTACAATGAGCAGTTCTTC	CASSLVAGALYNEQFF
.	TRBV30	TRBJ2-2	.	TGTGCCTGGAATGACATATTCACCGGGGAGCTGTTTTTT	CAWNDIFTGELFF
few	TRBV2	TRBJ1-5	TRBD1	TGTGCCAGCAGCGGGACAGGGGGTAGCAATCAGCCCCAGCATTTT	CASSGTGGSNQPQHF
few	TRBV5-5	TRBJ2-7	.	TGTGCCAGCAGCCGAACTACAGGCTACGAGCAGTACTTC	CASSRTTGYEQYF
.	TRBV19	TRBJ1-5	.	TGTGCCAGTAAATCCTCATCCGGGGCCGCTCAGCCCCAGCATTTT	CASKSSSGAAQPQHF
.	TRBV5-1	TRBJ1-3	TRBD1	TGCGCCAGCAGCGACGACAGGGTAGGGGGAAACACCATATATTTT	CASSDDRVGGNTIYF
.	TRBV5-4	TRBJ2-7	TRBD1	TGTGCCAGCAGCCGGGACAGGGTCTACGAGCAGTACTTC	CASSRDRVYEQYF